This T cell receptor (beta chain) was identified during a study of cytomegalovirus exposure and HLA in healthy donors. The V and J ends lost 5 bases and 4 bases respectively, with 17 bases between them. CDR1 and CDR2 from the germline V gene are MDHEN and SYDVKM. This CDR3 has 16 residues. In the PCR, 60 Vbeta and 13 Jbeta primers were used. Some clones are missing from TCRdb's copy, which holds only in-frame ones; the method was immunoSEQ multiplex PCR. The sample carries 150,000 to 200,000 clones, around 82% recorded once. There were likely unrecorded immune exposures, though donors were nominally healthy when sampled. Notes on this clone: The target antigen is unknown.

Overall study findings and caveats: A prior analysis recorded that most TCR beta V segments were productive about 87% or about 30% of the time. High sensitivity and specificity were reportedly achieved when the classifier diagnosed cytomegalovirus status. Highly shared sequence variants in one cluster were likely a sequencing artifact.

The sequenced sample was PBMCs. The chain joins TRBV28 to TRBJ2-2; perhaps TRBD1 as D (5 bases). The TCR sequence derives from a man younger than 35 in good health and CMV-seronegative. The CDR3 DNA follows: TGTGCCAGCAGTCTGCTCCAGGGAATGAGCACCGGGGAGCTGTTTTTT. Translating gives CASSLLQGMSTGELFF.